The sequence of this T cell receptor beta chain was determined in a study of T cell repertoires in cytomegalovirus infection. Study findings and constraints: Predominance within the ex vivo response was attributable to HLA-C-restricted CMV-specific TCR beta clonotypes.

A single record per CDR3 protein comes from TCRdb applying MiXCR to the reads. This sample yields tens of thousands of distinct CDR3 sequences, of which 3.7% are seen a single time; 3.5% to 6% belongs to the top ten. The CDR3 has 14 residues. V was cut by 0 bases and J by 5 bases, with 8 bases left in between. Germline V gives CDR1 LGHNA, CDR2 YSLEER. This clonotype was seen many times. Its antigen is not identified. The sample comprised PBMCs. This receptor was obtained from a human donor in good health (CMV status not recorded). Some clones in this sample may be carry-over from other donors' samples. The rearrangement uses TRBV4-3 and TRBJ2-1; D is unresolved. The CDR3 here is CASSQDPDNNEQFF. CDR3 nucleotides: TGCGCCAGCAGCCAAGACCCCGATAACAATGAGCAGTTCTTC.